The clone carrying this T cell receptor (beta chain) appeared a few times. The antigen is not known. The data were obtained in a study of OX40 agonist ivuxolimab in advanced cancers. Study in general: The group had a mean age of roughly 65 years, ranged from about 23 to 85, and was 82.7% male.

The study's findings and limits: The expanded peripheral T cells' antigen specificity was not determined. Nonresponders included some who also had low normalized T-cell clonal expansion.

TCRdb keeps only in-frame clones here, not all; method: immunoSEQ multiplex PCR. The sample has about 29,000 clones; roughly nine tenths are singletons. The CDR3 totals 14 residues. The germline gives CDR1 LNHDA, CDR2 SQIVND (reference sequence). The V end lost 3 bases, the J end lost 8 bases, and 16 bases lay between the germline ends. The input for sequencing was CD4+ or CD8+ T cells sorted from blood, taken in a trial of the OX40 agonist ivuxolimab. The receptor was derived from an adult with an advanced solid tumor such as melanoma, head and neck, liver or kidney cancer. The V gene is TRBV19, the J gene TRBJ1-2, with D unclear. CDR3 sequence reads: CASSMAVPPAGYTF. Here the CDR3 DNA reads TGTGCCAGTAGTATGGCGGTCCCCCCCGCCGGCTACACCTTC.